This T cell receptor beta chain was captured in a study of glioma-infiltrating T cells after dendritic cell vaccination. Time point defined: after dendritic cell vaccination, including at tumor progression/relapse. TCRB CDR3 was amplified from 2 ug genomic DNA or less. Amplification used 60 V beta primers and 13 J beta primers. Repertoires were generated with immunoSEQ multiplex PCR, while TCRdb's copy carries only in-frame clones and drops some. The table shows tens of thousands of clones, with more than 75% occurring only once. Whole-study findings and limits: The cohort had few patients with full blood and tumor sets. Patients with more pretreatment TILs had longer time to progression and survival.

Points on this clone: No antigen is known for it.

The germline V and J ends were trimmed by 2 bases and 0 bases, with 20 bases remaining between them. This CDR3 spans 19 amino acids. Germline V CDR1 and CDR2: SGHTA, FQGTGA. The material was blood, obtained after dendritic cell vaccination. The chain is built from TRBV7-3 and TRBJ1-3; D is possibly TRBD1 (6 bases). The clonotype comes from a human donor with glioblastoma. CDR3 nucleotides: TGTGCCAGCAGCTTATATCCGGACAGCCCTCCGTACTCTGGAAACACCATATATTTT. Translation: CASSLYPDSPPYSGNTIYF. The entire variable domain, with the rest obtained from reference TRBV7-3 and TRBJ1-3, is as follows: GAGVSQTPSNKVTEKGKYVELRCDPISGHTALYWYRQSLGQGPEFLIYFQGTGAADDSGLPNDRFFAVRPEGSVSTLKIQRTERGDSAVYLCASSLYPDSPPYSGNTIYFGEGSWLTVV.